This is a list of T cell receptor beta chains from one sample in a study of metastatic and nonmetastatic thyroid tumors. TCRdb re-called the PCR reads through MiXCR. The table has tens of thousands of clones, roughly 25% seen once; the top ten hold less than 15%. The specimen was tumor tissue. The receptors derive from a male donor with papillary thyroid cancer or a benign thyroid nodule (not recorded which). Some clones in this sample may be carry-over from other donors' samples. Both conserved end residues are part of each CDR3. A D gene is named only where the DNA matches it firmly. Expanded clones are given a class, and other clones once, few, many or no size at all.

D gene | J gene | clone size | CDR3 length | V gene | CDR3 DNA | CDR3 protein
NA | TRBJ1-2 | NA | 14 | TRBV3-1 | TGTGCCAGCAGCCAAGATACCAGGGGCTGGGGCTACAACTTC | CASSQDTRGWGYNF
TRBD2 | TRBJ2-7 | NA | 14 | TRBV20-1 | TGCAGTGCTAGTTATGGGACTAGCGACTACGAGCAGTACTTC | CSASYGTSDYEQYF
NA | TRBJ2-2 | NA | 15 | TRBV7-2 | TGTGCCAGCAGATTAGCCCCAATAGCGACCGGGGAGCTGTTTTTT | CASRLAPIATGELFF
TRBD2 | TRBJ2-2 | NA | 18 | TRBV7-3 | TGTGCCAGCAGCTCTGGGACTAGCGGGAGAGGGTACACCGGGGAGCTGTTTTTT | CASSSGTSGRGYTGELFF
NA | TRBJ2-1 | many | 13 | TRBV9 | TGTGCCAGCAGCGTATCCCTTACCGGTGAGCAGTTCTTC | CASSVSLTGEQFF
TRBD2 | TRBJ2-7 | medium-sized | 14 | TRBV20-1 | TGCAGTGCTAGAAGAGGACTAGACCGGGACGAGCAGTACTTC | CSARRGLDRDEQYF
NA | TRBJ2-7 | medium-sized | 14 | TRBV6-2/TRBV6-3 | TGTGCCAGCAGTTATTATGGACCCAGAAACGAGCAGTACTTC | CASSYYGPRNEQYF
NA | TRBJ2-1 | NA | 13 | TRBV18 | TGTGCCAGCTCACCACCGTCCTACAATGAGCAGTTCTTC | CASSPPSYNEQFF
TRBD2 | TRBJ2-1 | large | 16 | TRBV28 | TGTGCCAGCAGCCACGGAAAGACTAGCGGGAAGACTGAGCAGTTCTTC | CASSHGKTSGKTEQFF
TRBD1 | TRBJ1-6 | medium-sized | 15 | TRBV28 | TGTGCCAGCAGTTGGACAGGGGGTCAGAATTCACCCCTCCACTTT | CASSWTGGQNSPLHF
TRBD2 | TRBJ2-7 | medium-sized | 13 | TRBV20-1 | TGCAGTGTTCCCGGGACTAGCGGCTACGAGCAGTACTTC | CSVPGTSGYEQYF
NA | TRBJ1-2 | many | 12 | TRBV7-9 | TGTGCCAGCAGCCAGGACGGGTATGGCTACACCTTC | CASSQDGYGYTF
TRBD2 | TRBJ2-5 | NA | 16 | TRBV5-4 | TGTGCCAGCAGCAAGTTACTAGCGGGAGGAATTGAGACCCAGTACTTC | CASSKLLAGGIETQYF
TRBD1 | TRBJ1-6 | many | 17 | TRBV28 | TGTGCCAGCAGTTCCGGCTCAGGGGGCCCGAATAATTCACCCCTCCACTTT | CASSSGSGGPNNSPLHF
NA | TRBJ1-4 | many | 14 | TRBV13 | TGTGCCAGCAGCTTGAGGGACGAACATGAAAAACTGTTTTTT | CASSLRDEHEKLFF
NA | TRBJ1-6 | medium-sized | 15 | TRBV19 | TGTGCCAGTAGTATGGAGCAGGCTGGCAATTCACCCCTCCACTTT | CASSMEQAGNSPLHF
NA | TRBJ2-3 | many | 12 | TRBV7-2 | TGTGCCAGCCGCCAATCGGGGGATACGCAGTATTTT | CASRQSGDTQYF
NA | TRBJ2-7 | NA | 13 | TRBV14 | TGTGCCAGCAGCCAAGAGAGGTTTTACGAGCAGTACTTC | CASSQERFYEQYF
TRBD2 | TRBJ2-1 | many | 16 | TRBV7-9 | TGTGCCAGCAGCTTAGTCCCTAGCGGGAGGGGGGATGAGCAGTTCTTC | CASSLVPSGRGDEQFF
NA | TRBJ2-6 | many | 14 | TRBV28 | TGTGCCAGCACTCGAGGTTCTGGGGCCAACGTCCTGACTTTC | CASTRGSGANVLTF
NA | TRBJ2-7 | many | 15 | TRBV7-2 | TGTGCCAGCAGCTCGCATGGGGGACTCGAGTACGAGCAGTACTTC | CASSSHGGLEYEQYF
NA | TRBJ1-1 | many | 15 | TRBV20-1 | TGCAGTGCTAGGGAACACAGCGGGGGGGGCACTGAAGCTTTCTTT | CSAREHSGGGTEAFF
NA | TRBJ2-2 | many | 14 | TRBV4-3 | TGCGCCAGCAGCCAGGGCCAGTACACCGGGGAGCTGTTTTTT | CASSQGQYTGELFF
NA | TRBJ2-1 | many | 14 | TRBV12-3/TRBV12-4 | TGTGCCAGCAGTTTAGAGGGTAGCCGCAATGAGCAGTTCTTC | CASSLEGSRNEQFF
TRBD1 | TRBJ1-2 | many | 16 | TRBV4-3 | TGCGCCAGCAGCAAAAATATGGGGACAGGGAAAGAAGGCTACACCTTC | CASSKNMGTGKEGYTF
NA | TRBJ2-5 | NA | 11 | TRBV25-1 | TGTGCCAGCAGTGTTTTCGAGGCCCAGTACTTC | CASSVFEAQYF
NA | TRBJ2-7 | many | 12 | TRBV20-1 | TGCAGTGCTAGCGGATCGGGAAACGAGCAGTACTTC | CSASGSGNEQYF
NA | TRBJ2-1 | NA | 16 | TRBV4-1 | TGCGCCAGCAGCCAAGGTCGGAGCGCCCCATCAGGGGAGCAGTTCTTC | CASSQGRSAPSGEQFF
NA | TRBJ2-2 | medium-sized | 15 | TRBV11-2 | TGTGCCAGCAGCTTAGCCGGGGTAGCAACCGGGGAGCTGTTTTTT | CASSLAGVATGELFF
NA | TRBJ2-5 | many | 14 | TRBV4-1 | TGCGCCAGCAGCCGACTACAGGGCGGAGAGACCCAGTACTTC | CASSRLQGGETQYF
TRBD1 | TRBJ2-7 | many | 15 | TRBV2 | TGTGCCAGCATTAACAGGGGACACATTAGGGGAGAGCAGTACTTC | CASINRGHIRGEQYF
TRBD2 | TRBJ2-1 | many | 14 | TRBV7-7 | TGTGCTAGCAGTACGGGACTAGCGAGCAATGAGCAGTTCTTC | CASSTGLASNEQFF
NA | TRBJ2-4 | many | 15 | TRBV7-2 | TGTGCCAGCAGCTTAGTCGGCTCCCTAGGAAACATTCAGTACTTC | CASSLVGSLGNIQYF
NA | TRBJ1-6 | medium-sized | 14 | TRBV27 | TGTGCCAGCAGTTGGCAGGGGCTGAATTCACCCCTCCACTTT | CASSWQGLNSPLHF
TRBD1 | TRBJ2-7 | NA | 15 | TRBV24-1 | TGTGCCAGCAGTTTAGGGACAGGGCCTACCTACGAGCAGTACTTC | CASSLGTGPTYEQYF
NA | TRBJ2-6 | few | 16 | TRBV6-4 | TGTGCCAGCAGTGCCGACAGGTGCTCTGGGGCCAACGTCTTGACTTTC | CASSADRCSGANVLTF
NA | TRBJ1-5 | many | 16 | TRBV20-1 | TGCAGTGCTAGCGTCGAGGGAGGTGGGAGCAATCAGCCCCAGCATTTT | CSASVEGGGSNQPQHF
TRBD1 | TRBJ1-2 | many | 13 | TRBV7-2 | TGTGCCAGCAGCCCCCGGGACAGGGATGGCTACACCTTC | CASSPRDRDGYTF
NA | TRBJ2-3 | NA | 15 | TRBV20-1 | TGCAGTGCACTAGGATCTTTAACGGGACCAGATACGCAGTATTTT | CSALGSLTGPDTQYF
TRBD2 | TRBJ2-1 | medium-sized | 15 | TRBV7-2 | TGTGCCAGCAGCTTGACTAGCGGGAGTGGCAATGAGCAGTTCTTC | CASSLTSGSGNEQFF
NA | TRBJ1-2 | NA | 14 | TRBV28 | TGTGCCAGCAGTTTATTTCAACGAGGGGATGGCTACACCTTC | CASSLFQRGDGYTF